The clone carrying this TCR beta chain was seen a single time. Its antigen is currently unknown. This sample is drawn from a study of shared clonotypes between healthy human individuals. At a deep level, the assay was run. The method was immunoSEQ multiplex PCR; TCRdb's version includes in-frame clones alone and lacks a portion of them. The profile shows millions of clones, approximately 95% of them singletons. CD4+ cell separation produced CD45RA+ naive and CD45RA-negative memory subsets. The germline gives CDR1 SGHRS, CDR2 YFSETQ. The CDR3 is 15 amino acids. The V segment lost 4 bases and the J segment 8 bases; nucleotides outside the gene matches: 7. Study-wide points: Approximately 4.6% of naive CD4 clonotypes were shared across four donors. Larger estimated richness was generally recorded for naive subsets relative to memory subsets.

Sequenced material: naive CD4+ T cells sorted from blood. Subset of the sample: CD45RA+ positively selected. This chain links TRBV5-1 with TRBJ2-2; 11 nucleotides align to TRBD1. The source is a man between 18 and 29 years old in good health. DNA of the CDR3: TGCGCCAGCAGCCTCGGACAGGGGGCTTTTGGGGAGCTGTTTTTT. It codes for CASSLGQGAFGELFF.